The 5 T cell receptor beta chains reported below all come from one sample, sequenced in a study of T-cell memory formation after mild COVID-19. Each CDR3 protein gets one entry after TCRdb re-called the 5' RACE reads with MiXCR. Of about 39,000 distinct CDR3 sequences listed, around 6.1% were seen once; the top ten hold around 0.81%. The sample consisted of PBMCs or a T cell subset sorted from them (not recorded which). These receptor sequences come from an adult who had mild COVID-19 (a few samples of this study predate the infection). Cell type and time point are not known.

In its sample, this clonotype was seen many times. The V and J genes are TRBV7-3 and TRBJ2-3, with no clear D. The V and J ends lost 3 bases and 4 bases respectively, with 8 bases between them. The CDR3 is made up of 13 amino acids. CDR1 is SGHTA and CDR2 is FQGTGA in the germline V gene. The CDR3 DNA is TGTGCCAGCAGCTTGAGACCCCCAGATACGCAGTATTTT. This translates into CASSLRPPDTQYF.

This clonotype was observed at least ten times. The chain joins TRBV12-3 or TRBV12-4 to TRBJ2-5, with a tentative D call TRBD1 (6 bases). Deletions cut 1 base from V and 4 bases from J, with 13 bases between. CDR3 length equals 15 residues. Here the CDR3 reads CASSLGGQGPETQYF. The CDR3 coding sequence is TGTGCCAGCAGTTTAGGAGGCCAGGGGCCAGAGACCCAGTACTTC.

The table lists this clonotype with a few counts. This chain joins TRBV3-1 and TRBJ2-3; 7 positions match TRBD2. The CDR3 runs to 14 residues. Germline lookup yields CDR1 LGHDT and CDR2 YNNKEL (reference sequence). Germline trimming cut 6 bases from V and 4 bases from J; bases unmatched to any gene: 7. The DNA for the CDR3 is TGTGCCAGCAGTCGAAGCGGGGAAGCAGATACGCAGTATTTT. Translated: CASSRSGEADTQYF.

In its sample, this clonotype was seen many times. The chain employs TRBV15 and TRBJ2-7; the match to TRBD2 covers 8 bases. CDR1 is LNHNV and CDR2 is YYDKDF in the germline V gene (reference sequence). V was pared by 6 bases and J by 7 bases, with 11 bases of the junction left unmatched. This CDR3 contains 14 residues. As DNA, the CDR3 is TGTGCCACCAGGTTGTTAGCGGGAACGGGTGAGCAGTACTTC. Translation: CATRLLAGTGEQYF.

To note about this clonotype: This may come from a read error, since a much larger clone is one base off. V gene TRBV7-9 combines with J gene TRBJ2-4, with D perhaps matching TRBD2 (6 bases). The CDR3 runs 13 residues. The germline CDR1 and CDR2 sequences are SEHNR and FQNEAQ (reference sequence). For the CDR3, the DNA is TGTGCCAGCACGCGGGATTCCAAAAAAATTCAGTACTTC. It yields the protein CASTRDSKKIQYF.